The sample holds many counts of the clone carrying this T cell receptor (beta chain). What it recognizes is unknown. In TCRdb, the 5' RACE reads were re-called with MiXCR into one record per CDR3 protein. The repertoire holds 110,000 to 150,000 distinct CDR3 sequences, with under 8% as singletons. The record originates from a study of T cells after yellow fever vaccination. On the study more broadly: Fractions with few cells were prepared using SMART-Seq v4 Ultra Low Input. Broader study findings: Few clonotypes appeared in both CD4 and CD8 compartments. Subsequent booster samples again held most clones from primary vaccination (96% CD4, just under 90% CD8).

V was pared by 3 bases and J by 2 bases, with 10 bases of the junction left unmatched. The CDR3 has 15 residues. Per the germline V gene, CDR1 is DFQATT and CDR2 is SNEGSKA (reference sequence). This TCR was sampled from a man in his thirties or forties who received the YFV17D yellow fever vaccine. The sequences come from CD4+ T cells sorted from PBMCs, collected 10 days after the yellow fever booster vaccination. This chain links TRBV20-1 with TRBJ2-7; the match to TRBD2 covers 7 bases. The CDR3 DNA reads TGCAGTGCTAGGCCCCTCGCGGGGGAAGCCTACGAGCAGTACTTC. It yields the protein CSARPLAGEAYEQYF.